The next 20 T cell receptor beta chains were all read from a single sample in a study of Ad26.COV2.S vaccination and SARS-CoV-2 variants listed by TCRdb under 2021. The sample's time point label, in plain terms: individuals recovered from natural SARS-CoV-2 infection. Library preparation was by the immunoSEQ multiplex PCR assay. Held by TCRdb, this immuneACCESS table contains in-frame sequences only and omits some clones. Under half of the omission traces to an unresolved V gene where checked; the cause of the rest is unknown. This sample gives tens of thousands of clones in total; around 83% of them show up just once. The ten top clones hold less than 50% of the sample. Here the sequenced sample was peripheral blood, taken after recovery from COVID-19. Source of these receptors: a human donor who had recovered from COVID-19.

This sequence joins TRBV18 and TRBJ2-3, with TRBD2 identical over 8 bases. The CDR3 length is 18 residues. Trimming took 1 base from V and 9 from J; bases not matched to a gene: 18. Germline V gene sequence: CDR1 KGHSH, CDR2 LQKENI. DNA of the CDR3: TGTGCCAGCTCACCACAAACTGCAAGCGGGGGTCATATGGGGACGCAGTATTTT. This encodes CASSPQTASGGHMGTQYF.

The chain couples TRBV7-9 to TRBJ2-1; D is perhaps TRBD2 (7 bases). This CDR3 spans 17 amino acids. V gave up 2 bases and J gave up 4 bases, with 18 bases separating them. Germline V gene sequence: CDR1 SEHNR, CDR2 FQNEAQ (reference sequence). The CDR3: CASSLRGGGTVYNEQFF. The CDR3 DNA follows: TGTGCCAGCAGCTTAAGGGGCGGGGGCACCGTTTACAATGAGCAGTTCTTC. Full variable domain (missing parts from reference TRBV7-9 and TRBJ2-1): DTGVSQNPRHKITKRGQNVTFRCDPISEHNRLYWYRQTLGQGPEFLTYFQNEAQLEKSRLLSDRFSAERPKGSFSTLEIQRTEQGDSAMYLCASSLRGGGTVYNEQFFGPGTRLTVL.

V gene TRBV5-4 combines with J gene TRBJ2-1; 8 nucleotides agree with TRBD1. V lost 4 bases and J lost 2; bases outside the gene matches: 8. Germline CDR1 SGHNT, CDR2 YYREEE (reference sequence). This CDR3 region has 16 residues. CDR3 loop: CASSPSPGGAYNEQFF. The CDR3 DNA reads as TGTGCCAGCAGCCCTTCGCCAGGGGGCGCCTACAATGAGCAGTTCTTC.

This chain links TRBV11-2 with TRBJ1-2; D may be TRBD1 (5 bases). The germline V gene has CDR1 SGHAT and CDR2 FQNNGV. The V and J ends lost 6 bases and 2 bases respectively, with 13 bases between them. The CDR3 runs 14 residues. CDR3 bases: TGTGCCAGCAGACTATGGGGGTGGAACTATGGCTACACCTTC. Translation gives CASRLWGWNYGYTF.

The CDR3 spells CAGKAGGTDTQYF. In nucleotides, the CDR3 is TGTGCCGGTAAAGCGGGAGGCACAGATACGCAGTATTTT. J is TRBJ2-3 and V is TRBV15, with 8 bases that match TRBD2. V lost 11 bases, J lost 1 base, and 5 bases stayed unmatched. The CDR3 consists of 13 residues. Germline CDR1 and CDR2: LNHNV and YYDKDF (reference sequence).

This chain joins TRBV30 and TRBJ1-2; maybe TRBD1 (6 bases). Trimming removed 0 bases at V and 8 bases at J, with 10 bases between. Looked up from germline, CDR1 is GTSNPN and CDR2 is SVGIG (reference sequence). This CDR3 is built from 12 residues. The CDR3 sequence: CAWSVSQGGYTF. In DNA form, the CDR3 reads TGTGCCTGGAGTGTCTCCCAGGGGGGCTACACCTTC. The full variable domain, with the rest looked up from reference TRBV30 and TRBJ1-2, is SQTIHQWPATLVQPVGSPLSLECTVEGTSNPNLYWYRQAAGRGLQLLFYSVGIGQISSEVPQNLSASRPQDRQFILSSKKLLLSDSGFYLCAWSVSQGGYTFGSGTRLTVV.

The CDR3 region has the DNA TGTGCCAGCAGCACGTCCGATACGCAGTATTTT. Translated, it gives CASSTSDTQYF. The chain recombines TRBV12-3 or TRBV12-4 with TRBJ2-3; D remains unclear. V lost 6 bases, J lost 6 bases, and 7 bases lay in between. This CDR3 contains 11 residues.

V and J are TRBV29-1 and TRBJ2-5; a possible D gene is TRBD2 (5 bases). Germline CDR1 is SQVTM and CDR2 is ANQGSEA. This CDR3 comprises 13 residues. V lost 3 bases and J lost 4, with 12 bases in between. The CDR3 bases are TGCAGCGTTGATATGGGAGAGCGAGAGACCCAGTACTTC. It is translated as CSVDMGERETQYF.

V and J are TRBV28 and TRBJ1-2; TRBD1 might be the D (6 bases). The CDR3 spans 12 residues. V shed 4 bases and J shed 12 bases, with 15 bases lying between them. Germline CDR1 is MDHEN and CDR2 is SYDVKM. The CDR3 protein is CASSSIGGRDTF. The CDR3 coding sequence is TGTGCCAGCAGTTCCATCGGGGGGCGAGACACCTTC.

This clone was counted between two and nine times. The rearrangement links TRBV6-4 to TRBJ1-2, with D perhaps TRBD1 (5 bases). Germline CDR1 is MRHNA and CDR2 is SNTAGT. V shed 3 bases and J shed 4 bases, with 9 bases lying between them. CDR3 length: 13 residues. The CDR3 spells CASSEGDGYGYTF. The CDR3 bases are TGTGCCAGCAGTGAGGGGGACGGCTATGGCTACACCTTC.

This clone appeared once. The sample has other DNA sequences that encode this CDR3 too. This chain uses TRBV3-1 (or the pseudogene TRBV3-2) with TRBJ2-7, with 9 bases matching TRBD2. CDR1 is LGHDT and CDR2 is YNNKEL in the germline V gene (reference sequence). The length of the CDR3 is 16 residues. Trimming removed 1 base from V and 6 bases from J; junction bases left unmatched: 10. Here the CDR3 reads CASSQVRLAGNSEQYF. In DNA form, the CDR3 reads TGTGCCAGCAGCCAAGTTCGCCTAGCGGGAAACTCCGAGCAGTACTTC.

The chain has TRBV27 and TRBJ1-1, with 9 bases lining up with TRBD1. The CDR3 length is 14 residues. Germline loops: CDR1 MNHEY, CDR2 SMNVEV (reference sequence). Trimming removed 3 bases from V and 2 bases from J; junction bases left unmatched: 1. The CDR3 here is CASSLGQGNTEAFF. The CDR3 bases are TGTGCCAGCAGTTTGGGACAGGGTAACACTGAAGCTTTCTTT.

CDR3 in DNA: TGTGCCAGCATCCGCGGAGCGGGGGGGCTTGGTCAGTTCTTC. Amino acid sequence: CASIRGAGGLGQFF. The V call is TRBV6-5, the J call TRBJ2-1; 10 bases map to TRBD2. J lost 13 bases, V lost 7 bases, and 13 bases had no gene match. This CDR3 region has 14 residues. Germline V gene sequence: CDR1 MNHEY, CDR2 SVGAGI.

Turning to this clone: Mismatch with germline at one junction end may stem from a read error. The V call is TRBV7-2, the J call TRBJ2-7; possible D gene TRBD2, 5 bases. The CDR3 has 14 residues. Germline CDR1 and CDR2: SGHTA and FQGNSA. The CDR3 region is CASSSGGSSYKQYF. The DNA for the CDR3 is TGTGCCAGCAGCTCTGGTGGGAGCTCCTACAAGCAGTACTTC. The full variable domain, its missing parts supplied by reference TRBV7-2 and TRBJ2-7, is GAGVSQSPSNKVTEKGKDVELRCDPISGHTALYWYRQSLGQGLEFLIYFQGNSAPDKSGLPSDRFSAERTGGSVSTLTIQRTQQEDSAVYLCASSSGGSSYKQYFGPGTRLTVT.

J is TRBJ2-5 and V is TRBV27; TRBD2 aligns across 9 bases. Trimming at V came to 2 bases and at J to 6 bases, leaving 7 bases not matched to a gene. The CDR3 runs to 15 residues. CDR1 is MNHEY, CDR2 SMNVEV, per germline (reference sequence). CDR3 sequence reads: CASSLGGGASKTQYF. The DNA of the CDR3 is TGTGCCAGCAGTTTAGGCGGGGGGGCCTCGAAGACCCAGTACTTC.

Points on this clone: Just one base apart from a much larger clone, this may be a read error. This CDR3 reads CASSLTGDTQYF. The CDR3 region has the DNA TGTGCCAGCAGCTTGACAGGAGATACGCAGTATTTT. The V gene is TRBV11-2, the J gene TRBJ2-3; D may be TRBD1 (6 bases). The V and J ends lost 3 bases and 5 bases respectively, with 6 bases between them. This CDR3 is 12 amino acids long. CDR1 is SGHAT and CDR2 is FQNNGV in the germline V gene.

The chain links TRBV3-1 (or the pseudogene TRBV3-2) to TRBJ2-2; possibly TRBD1 for D (6 bases). The CDR3 length is 14 residues. Deletions cut 4 bases from V and 6 bases from J, with 12 bases between. CDR1 LGHDT and CDR2 YNNKEL come from the germline V gene (reference sequence). In DNA, the CDR3 is TGTGCCAGCAGCCCGCTTTACAGGGCCGGGGAGCTGTTTTTT. Protein product: CASSPLYRAGELFF.

The chain links TRBV18 to TRBJ2-7; D is possibly TRBD1 (5 bases). This CDR3 has 12 residues. V was cut by 5 bases and J by 3 bases, with 8 bases left in between. Germline V gives CDR1 KGHSH, CDR2 LQKENI. The CDR3 DNA reads TGTGCCAGCTCAAAGACAGACTACGAGCAGTACTTC. Encoded protein: CASSKTDYEQYF.

The chain joins TRBV10-2 to TRBJ1-4; the match to TRBD1 covers 8 bases. The J segment lost 5 bases and the V segment lost 6 bases, leaving 2 bases of the junction unmatched. The CDR3 is made up of 13 amino acids. The germline V gene encodes CDR1 WSHSY and CDR2 SAAADI. DNA for the CDR3: TGCGCCAGCAGGGGGACAGGCAATGAAAAACTGTTTTTT. Translated, it gives CASRGTGNEKLFF.

The chain couples TRBV19 to TRBJ1-2, with TRBD1 matching over 7 bases. CDR3 length: 14 residues. The junction had 1 base not matched to a gene; V was cut back by 3 bases and J by 0 bases. Germline-derived CDR1 and CDR2 are LNHDA and SQIVND (reference sequence). The CDR3 region is CASSIGTANYGYTF. Here the CDR3 DNA reads TGTGCCAGTAGTATCGGGACAGCTAACTATGGCTACACCTTC.